This T cell receptor (beta chain) is from a study of T cell responses to AZD1222 COVID-19 vaccine (dated by TCRdb to about 2021). With respect to the entire study: TCR sequencing was performed for 233 trial participants, of whom about 200 were given two doses of AZD1222 and some 26 were given two doses of MenACWY control vaccine. Enrollment into the trials was organized by age into subgroups of 18-55, 56-69 and 70-plus years, and those subgroups contained roughly 160, 29 and 62 TCR-sequenced participants, respectively.

As regards this clone: The antigen this receptor binds is unknown. There are no base qualities to consult, and no much larger clone falls within one base.

Findings and caveats that apply to the study as a whole: Because no samples from the day 14 peak response were available, repertoires could be characterized only after the peak T cell response. Epitopes outside the regions mutated in the B.1.351 and B.1.1.7 variants were reportedly recognized by nearly half of the unique spike-specific TCRs. After two AZD1222 doses, spike-specific TCR breadth and depth were significantly higher than at day 0 and than in MenACWY recipients. The 56-69-year group was small, and its depth increase did not reach significance, likely because of low power. The whole spike protein was spanned by vaccine-associated CD4 TCRs, and dominant responses were seen in regions 160-218 and 743-854. Conclusions about previously exposed vaccinees were limited because only six AZD1222 recipients were SARS-CoV-2 seropositive at baseline. Participants were mostly white British, with more females than males. The authors suggested clonal diversity may have been underestimated.

The sample's time point label, in plain terms: baseline before first vaccination. The sample's treatment or condition, from its label and the paper: meningococcal conjugate vaccine given as trial control. Vaccinee samples were obtained from the UK trials COV001 and COV002, which included a single-blind randomized controlled phase 2/3 trial of AZD1222 (ChAdOx1 nCoV-19) in healthy adults. For TCRbeta chain sequencing, PBMC samples were collected from trial participants at day 0 and at day 28 after the second dose. The CDR3 regions of human TCRbeta chains were analyzed by immunosequencing. The paper's processing steps were these. TCRs in the repertoires were matched against a reference library of SARS-CoV-2-specific TCRs that had been generated with the MIRA antigen-specificity platform. Breadth was defined as the fraction of unique TCRs that were SARS-CoV-2-associated. Depth was defined as the fraction of total T cells that were SARS-CoV-2-associated. Using the MIRA data, every spike-specific TCR was mapped to the spike region that the TCR reacted to and assigned to either a CD4 or a CD8 class. Log10-transformed breadth and depth values were compared by one-way ANOVA with Sidak's multiple comparisons tests. What TCRdb holds here is the immuneACCESS table cut down to in-frame rearrangements. Part of the clones is not present; checked against another copy, under half of the missing clones reflect an unresolved V gene, and the others are unexplained. V and J calls and clone size come straight from that table; D and trimming were deduced from the DNA. The sample data list tens of thousands of clones, and over 85% of these were observed just once. 2.5% to 3% of the sample lies in the top ten.

For CDR1 and CDR2, the germline V gene lists SGHRS and YFSETQ. Including the terminal cysteine and phenylalanine, the CDR3 comprises 16 residues. Of all the DNA, just the CDR3 is kept, 48 bases in frame from base 1. The V end gives up 4 bases and the J end 0 bases, leaving 6 bases in the junction not matched to a gene. The chain is made from TRBV5-1 and TRBJ1-4; 7 of the junction bases match TRBD1. The clonotype comes from an adult in good health. Material: peripheral blood, obtained on day 0 of MenACWY control vaccination. CDR3 reads: CASSPGQAATNEKLFF. The sequenced DNA: TGCGCCAGCAGCCCTGGACAGGCAGCAACTAATGAAAAACTGTTTTTT.